Described below is a single T cell receptor (beta chain) sequence and its context. The record originates from a study of blood T cell repertoires in COVID-19. About the research overall: Samples taken during acute and convalescent COVID-19 were collected in the United States, Italy and Spain.

The V segment lost 3 bases and the J segment 7 bases; nucleotides outside the gene matches: 12. Germline CDR1 and CDR2: SGHDN and FVKESK. This CDR3 has 17 residues. In the study's own analysis: Amplifying reference gene primers gave estimates of nucleated cell counts. Using immunoSEQ multiplex PCR, the repertoire was profiled, and TCRdb retains in-frame clones only, with some absent. V, J and clone size derive from that table, while D and trimming were established from the DNA sequence. The repertoire consists of approximately 98,000 clones, with about two thirds occurring once and the leading ten covering about 2%.

The chain has TRBV14 and TRBJ1-4; TRBD1 aligns across 9 bases. The clonotype originates from a woman between 40 and 50 years old with acute or convalescent COVID-19. Source material: peripheral blood. This CDR3 is CASSHRGAGQGSEKLFF. CDR3 nucleotides: TGTGCCAGCAGCCATAGGGGGGCTGGACAGGGGTCTGAAAAACTGTTTTTT.